Listed below are T cell receptor beta chains from one sample, sequenced in a study of T cell responses to AZD1222 COVID-19 vaccine. The protocol was immunoSEQ multiplex PCR, while the TCRdb copy is restricted to in-frame clones and leaves out a portion. The sample has 90,000 to 120,000 clones; 70% to 90% are singletons. The specimen was peripheral blood, collected on day 0 of AZD1222 vaccination. These receptor sequences come from an adult in good health. CDR3s include the opening cysteine and the closing phenylalanine or tryptophan. The D gene is left open where the match is weak. The listing skips clone size in some rows; elsewhere it reads once, few, many or a size class.

TRBV7-3	NA	TRBJ2-1	NA	TGTGCCAGCAGCTTAAGGTTCGGGTCTGAGCAGTTCTTC	CASSLRFGSEQFF
TRBV27	NA	TRBJ1-5	once	TGTGCCAGCAGTTTATTCCTACCGAGTGGCAATCAGCCCCAGCATTTT	CASSLFLPSGNQPQHF
TRBV11-2	TRBD1	TRBJ1-2	NA	TGTGCCAGCAGCTTCTCAATCCACAACGGGACAGACTATGGCTACACCTTC	CASSFSIHNGTDYGYTF
TRBV5-1	NA	TRBJ1-5	NA	TGCGCCAGCAGCTTGACAGGGAGCACCAATCAGCCCCAGCATTTT	CASSLTGSTNQPQHF
TRBV7-9	NA	TRBJ2-3	NA	TGTGCCACAGAGGGGAGCACAGATACGCAGTATTTT	CATEGSTDTQYF
TRBV6-2/TRBV6-3	TRBD2	TRBJ2-1	once	TGTGCCAGCAGTTACTCGATGCGTCAGCGGGACCCCTACAATGAGCAGTTCTTC	CASSYSMRQRDPYNEQFF
TRBV5-1	NA	TRBJ2-2	NA	TGCGCCAGCAGCTTGGAACTAGCAGGGACCGGGGAGCTGTTTTTT	CASSLELAGTGELFF
TRBV27	NA	TRBJ1-2	NA	TGTGCCAGCAGCCCCCTTGGAATGAGGGATGCAGGTGGCTACACCTTC	CASSPLGMRDAGGYTF
TRBV7-8	NA	TRBJ1-1	NA	TGTGCCAGCAGCTTAGCAGTTTCGATGAACACTGAAGCTTTCTTT	CASSLAVSMNTEAFF
TRBV28	NA	TRBJ2-1	NA	TGTGCCAGCAGACCTCTCCAGGGGCACGGGAACAATGAGCAGTTCTTC	CASRPLQGHGNNEQFF
TRBV7-2	TRBD2	TRBJ2-7	NA	TGTGCCAGCAGCTTAGGGACTAGCGGGAGTCGGCAAATCATAGAGCGGCAGTACTTC	CASSLGTSGSRQIIERQYF
TRBV9	NA	TRBJ1-2	NA	TGTGCCAGCAGCGTAGGGTCCGGGGTATCCTACGGCTACACCTTC	CASSVGSGVSYGYTF
TRBV15	TRBD2	TRBJ2-1	NA	TGTGCCACCTGGACTAGCGGTTACAATGAGCAGTTCTTC	CATWTSGYNEQFF
TRBV10-3	NA	TRBJ2-2	NA	TGTGCCATCACGGGTAACACCGGGGAGCTGTTTTTT	CAITGNTGELFF
TRBV7-2	TRBD2	TRBJ2-1	NA	TGTGCCAGCAGCTTAGCGCGGGGGGCAGGCTACAATGAGCAGTTCTTC	CASSLARGAGYNEQFF
TRBV19	TRBD1	TRBJ1-5	NA	TGTGCCAGTAGTAAGCCGGGACAGCCAACCACCTATGGTCAGCCCCAGCATTTT	CASSKPGQPTTYGQPQHF
TRBV5-1	TRBD1	TRBJ2-3	NA	TGCGCCAGCTGTCGAGAGGGGGACAGGGGGTCAAATACGCAGTATTTT	CASCREGDRGSNTQYF
TRBV7-3	NA	TRBJ2-3	NA	TGTGCCAGCGGAGGGAGGGGGGTGCAGTATTTT	CASGGRGVQYF
TRBV24-1	TRBD2	TRBJ2-1	NA	TGTGCCACCAGTGATACGCGCAGAGCGGGAGGGATGTTCTTC	CATSDTRRAGGMFF
TRBV28	NA	TRBJ1-1	NA	TGTGCCAGCAGTTTATCGGGGCCGAACACTGAAGCTTTCTTT	CASSLSGPNTEAFF
TRBV28	NA	TRBJ1-3	NA	TGTGCCAGCACGGGACGGAGCTCTGGAAACACCATATATTTT	CASTGRSSGNTIYF
TRBV19	TRBD1	TRBJ1-2	few	TGTGCCAGTAGTTCTTCAGGGGGATTTAGCTATGGCTACACCTTC	CASSSSGGFSYGYTF
TRBV30	NA	TRBJ2-7	NA	TGTGCCTGGGGAGAGGGAGGTGGGCCGGTGCAGTACTTC	CAWGEGGGPVQYF
TRBV2	NA	TRBJ1-2	NA	TGTGCCAGCAGGGTGGACAGCTCATACTATGGCTACACCTTC	CASRVDSSYYGYTF
TRBV2	NA	TRBJ2-7	NA	TGTGCCAGCAGATATCAGGGCGAGCAGTACTTC	CASRYQGEQYF
TRBV10-3	NA	TRBJ1-1	NA	TGTGCCATCAGCCTGACAGAGATGAACACTGAAGCTTTCTTT	CAISLTEMNTEAFF
TRBV27	NA	TRBJ2-7	NA	TGTGCCAGCAGTCCCAGACAGGAACTTGAGCAGTACTTC	CASSPRQELEQYF
TRBV28	NA	TRBJ1-2	NA	TGTGCCAGCAGTTTATTGGCGGGCTATGGCTACACCTTC	CASSLLAGYGYTF
TRBV18	NA	TRBJ1-1	NA	TGTGCCAGCTCACGGACAGAATGGAACACTGAAGCTTTCTTT	CASSRTEWNTEAFF
TRBV19	TRBD1	TRBJ2-7	NA	TGTGCCGGGAAACAGCTGGACAGGGGGATCTACGAGCAGTACTTC	CAGKQLDRGIYEQYF
TRBV7-6	TRBD1	TRBJ1-3	NA	TGTGCCAGCAGCTTAAGGACAGGGGGACAAGGTGGAAACACCATATATTTT	CASSLRTGGQGGNTIYF
TRBV19	NA	TRBJ1-1	NA	TGTGCCAGTGGTGATTTTGACACTGAAGCTTTCTTT	CASGDFDTEAFF
TRBV12-3/TRBV12-4	NA	TRBJ1-1	NA	TGTGCCACCAGTTTTGGGGGTAGGGCTTTCTTT	CATSFGGRAFF
TRBV2	TRBD1	TRBJ2-5	NA	TGTGCCAGCAGCAGCCGGGACAGGGACCAAGAGACCCAGTACTTC	CASSSRDRDQETQYF
TRBV3-1/TRBV3-2	TRBD1	TRBJ2-7	once	TGTGCCAGCAGCCTCACAGGACAGGGGGCTTACGAGCAGTACTTC	CASSLTGQGAYEQYF
TRBV18	NA	TRBJ2-5	once	TGTGCCAGCTCACCAATATTAGGGGAAGAGACCCAGTACTTC	CASSPILGEETQYF
TRBV7-3	TRBD2	TRBJ2-1	NA	TGTGCCAGCAGCATCTCACCCTTGGGACTAGCGGGTTATAATGAGCAGTTCTTC	CASSISPLGLAGYNEQFF
TRBV10-3	TRBD1	TRBJ1-4	once	TGTGCCATCAGGGGACAGGGAACTAATGAAAAACTGTTTTTT	CAIRGQGTNEKLFF
TRBV7-2	NA	TRBJ2-1	NA	TGTGCCAGCAGCAAGGACAATTACAATGAGCAGTTCTTC	CASSKDNYNEQFF
TRBV7-2	TRBD1	TRBJ1-5	NA	TGTGCCAGCAGCTTTTCCGGGACAGGATCCCAGCCCCAGCATTTT	CASSFSGTGSQPQHF
TRBV3-1/TRBV3-2	NA	TRBJ1-1	NA	TGTGCCAGCAGCCAAACGGGCTGGGGAGGGGTAGACGCTTTCTTT	CASSQTGWGGVDAFF
TRBV28	TRBD2	TRBJ2-3	NA	TGTGCCAGCAGTTCAGGTAGCGGGCTGGGTCCAGATACGCAGTATTTT	CASSSGSGLGPDTQYF
TRBV5-1	TRBD1	TRBJ1-3	NA	TGCGCCAGCTCGGTTACAGGGGAGGCTGGAAACACCATATATTTT	CASSVTGEAGNTIYF
TRBV2	NA	TRBJ2-7	NA	TGTGCCAGCACCCTTGGGACAACCTACGAGCAGTACTTC	CASTLGTTYEQYF
TRBV7-2	TRBD1	TRBJ1-1	NA	TGTGCCAGCAGCCCTAAGGGACAGCTGAACACTGAAGCTTTCTTT	CASSPKGQLNTEAFF
TRBV28	TRBD2	TRBJ2-1	NA	TGTGCCAGCAGTTTAACTAGCGGGGGAAGGAATGAGCAGTTCTTC	CASSLTSGGRNEQFF
TRBV7-2	NA	TRBJ2-2	NA	TGTGCCAGCAGCTTAGACCCTTATACCGGGGAGCTGTTTTTT	CASSLDPYTGELFF
TRBV7-8	NA	TRBJ2-3	NA	TGTGCCAGCAGCTTAGGGTTAGGGATCACAGATACGCAGTATTTT	CASSLGLGITDTQYF
TRBV12-3/TRBV12-4	TRBD1	TRBJ1-1	once	TGTGCCAGCAGCCGACAGGGGGGCACTGAAGCTTTCTTT	CASSRQGGTEAFF
TRBV7-8	TRBD1	TRBJ2-2	few	TGTGCCAGCACCGAACAGGGGGTCGGCACCGGGGAGCTGTTTTTT	CASTEQGVGTGELFF